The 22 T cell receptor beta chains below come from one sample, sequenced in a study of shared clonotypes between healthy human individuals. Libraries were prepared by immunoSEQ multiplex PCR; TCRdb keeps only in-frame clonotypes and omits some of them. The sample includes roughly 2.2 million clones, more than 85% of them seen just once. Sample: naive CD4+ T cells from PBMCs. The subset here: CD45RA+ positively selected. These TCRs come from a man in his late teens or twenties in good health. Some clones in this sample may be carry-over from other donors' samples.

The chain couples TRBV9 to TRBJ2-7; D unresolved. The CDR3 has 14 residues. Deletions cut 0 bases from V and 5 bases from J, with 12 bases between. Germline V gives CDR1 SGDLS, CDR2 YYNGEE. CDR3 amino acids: CASSVGWGGNEQYF. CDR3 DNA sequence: TGTGCCAGCAGCGTAGGGTGGGGTGGCAACGAGCAGTACTTC.

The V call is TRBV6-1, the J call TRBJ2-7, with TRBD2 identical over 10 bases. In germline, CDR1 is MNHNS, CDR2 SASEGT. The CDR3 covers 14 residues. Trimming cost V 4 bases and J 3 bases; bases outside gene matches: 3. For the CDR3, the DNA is TGTGCCAGCAGTGCTGCTAGCGGGAGCTACGAGCAGTACTTC. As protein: CASSAASGSYEQYF.

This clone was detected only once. CDR3 protein: CASSLVSSFSPEKLFF. The CDR3 bases are TGTGCCAGCAGCTTAGTGTCCTCATTTTCCCCTGAAAAACTGTTTTTT. The rearrangement uses TRBV7-2 and TRBJ1-4; unclear D gene. The V end lost 1 base, the J end lost 7 bases, and 16 bases lay between the germline ends. The germline CDR1 and CDR2 sequences are SGHTA and FQGNSA. The CDR3 is made up of 16 amino acids.

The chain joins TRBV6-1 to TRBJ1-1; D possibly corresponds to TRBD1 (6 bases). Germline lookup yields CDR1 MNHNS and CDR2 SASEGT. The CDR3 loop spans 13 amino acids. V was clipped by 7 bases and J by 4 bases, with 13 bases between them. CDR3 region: CASITGLGTEAFF. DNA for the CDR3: TGTGCCAGCATCACAGGGTTGGGCACTGAAGCTTTCTTT.

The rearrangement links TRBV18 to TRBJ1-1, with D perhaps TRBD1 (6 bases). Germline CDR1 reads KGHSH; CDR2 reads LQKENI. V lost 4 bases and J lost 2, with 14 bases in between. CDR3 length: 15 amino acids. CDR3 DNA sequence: TGTGCCAGCTCACTGGGGGGGCAAATAAACACTGAAGCTTTCTTT. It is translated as CASSLGGQINTEAFF.

As DNA, the CDR3 is TGTGCCACCTCCGGGGGACAGATCGACACTGAAGCTTTCTTT. Amino acids: CATSGGQIDTEAFF. The chain is built from TRBV21-1 and TRBJ1-1; the tabulated D call, TRBD1, remains unverified against the DNA. TRBV21-1 is described as a pseudogene. This CDR3 is 14 amino acids long.

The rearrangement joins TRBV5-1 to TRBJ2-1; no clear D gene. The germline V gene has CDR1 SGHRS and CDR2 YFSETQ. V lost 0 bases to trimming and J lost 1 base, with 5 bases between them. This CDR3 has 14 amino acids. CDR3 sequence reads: CASSLAISYNEQFF. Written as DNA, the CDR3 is TGCGCCAGCAGCTTGGCTATTTCCTACAATGAGCAGTTCTTC. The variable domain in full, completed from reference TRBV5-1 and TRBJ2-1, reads KAGVTQTPRYLIKTRGQQVTLSCSPISGHRSVSWYQQTPGQGLQFLFEYFSETQRNKGNFPGRFSGRQFSNSRSEMNVSTLELGDSALYLCASSLAISYNEQFFGPGTRLTVL.

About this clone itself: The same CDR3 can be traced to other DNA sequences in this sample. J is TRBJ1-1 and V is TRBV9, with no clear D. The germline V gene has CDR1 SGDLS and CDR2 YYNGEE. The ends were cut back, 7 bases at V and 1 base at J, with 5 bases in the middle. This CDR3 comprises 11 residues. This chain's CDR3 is CASRGNTEAFF. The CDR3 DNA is TGTGCCAGCCGTGGGAACACTGAAGCTTTCTTT.

CDR3 sequence: CASSLVQGSMNTEAFF. In DNA, the CDR3 is TGTGCCAGCAGCTTAGTCCAGGGGAGCATGAACACTGAAGCTTTCTTT. V gene TRBV7-9 combines with J gene TRBJ1-1, with a tentative D call TRBD1 (6 bases). The V and J ends lost 1 base and 0 bases respectively, with 12 bases between them. Germline values: CDR1 SEHNR, CDR2 FQNEAQ (reference sequence). The CDR3 covers 16 residues.

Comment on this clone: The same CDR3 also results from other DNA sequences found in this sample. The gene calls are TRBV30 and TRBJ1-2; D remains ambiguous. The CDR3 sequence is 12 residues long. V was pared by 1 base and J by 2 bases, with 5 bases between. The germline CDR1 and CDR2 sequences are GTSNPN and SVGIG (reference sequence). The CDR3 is CAWSGGNYGYTF. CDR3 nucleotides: TGTGCCTGGAGTGGCGGGAACTATGGCTACACCTTC.

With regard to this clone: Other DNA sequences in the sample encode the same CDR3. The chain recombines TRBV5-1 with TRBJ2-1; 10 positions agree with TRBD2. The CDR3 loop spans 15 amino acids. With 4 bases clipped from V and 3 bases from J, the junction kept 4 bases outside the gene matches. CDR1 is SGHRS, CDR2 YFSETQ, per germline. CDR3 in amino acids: CASSRGLADYNEQFF. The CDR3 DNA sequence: TGCGCCAGCAGCCGAGGACTAGCGGACTACAATGAGCAGTTCTTC.

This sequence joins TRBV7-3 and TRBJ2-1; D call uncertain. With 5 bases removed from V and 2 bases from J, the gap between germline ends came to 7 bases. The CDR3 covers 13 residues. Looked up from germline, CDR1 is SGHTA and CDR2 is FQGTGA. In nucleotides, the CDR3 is TGTGCCAGCAGCCAAGGCACCTACAATGAGCAGTTCTTC. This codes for CASSQGTYNEQFF.

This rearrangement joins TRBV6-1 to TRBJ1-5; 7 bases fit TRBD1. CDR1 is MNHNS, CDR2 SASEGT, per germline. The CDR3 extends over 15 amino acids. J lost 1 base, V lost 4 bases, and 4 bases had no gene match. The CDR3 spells CASSGGGPSNQPQHF. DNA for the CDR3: TGTGCCAGCAGTGGAGGGGGCCCAAGCAATCAGCCCCAGCATTTT.

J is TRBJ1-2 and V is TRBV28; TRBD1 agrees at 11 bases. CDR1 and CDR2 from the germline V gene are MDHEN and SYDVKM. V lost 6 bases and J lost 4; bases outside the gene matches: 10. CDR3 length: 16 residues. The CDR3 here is CASSTPPGQGVYGYTF. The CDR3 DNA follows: TGTGCCAGCAGCACCCCCCCGGGACAGGGGGTCTATGGCTACACCTTC.

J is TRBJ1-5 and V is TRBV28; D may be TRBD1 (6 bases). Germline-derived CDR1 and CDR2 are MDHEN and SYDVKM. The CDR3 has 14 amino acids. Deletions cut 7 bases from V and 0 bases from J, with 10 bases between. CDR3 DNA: TGTGCCAGCACCCCGACAGGTAGCAATCAGCCCCAGCATTTT. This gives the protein CASTPTGSNQPQHF.

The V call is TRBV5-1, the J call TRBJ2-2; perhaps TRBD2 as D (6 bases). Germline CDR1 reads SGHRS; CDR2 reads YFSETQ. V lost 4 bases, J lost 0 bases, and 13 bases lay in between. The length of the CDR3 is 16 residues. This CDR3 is CASSGGLTPNTGELFF. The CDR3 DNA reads TGCGCCAGCAGCGGCGGACTAACCCCGAACACCGGGGAGCTGTTTTTT.

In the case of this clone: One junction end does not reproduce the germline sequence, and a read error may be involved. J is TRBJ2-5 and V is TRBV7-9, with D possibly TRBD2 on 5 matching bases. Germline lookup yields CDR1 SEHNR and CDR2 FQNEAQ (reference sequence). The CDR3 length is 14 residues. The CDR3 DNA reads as TGTGCTAGCAGCCGTGGAGCGGACCCCCAGACCCAGTACTTC. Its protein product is CASSRGADPQTQYF.

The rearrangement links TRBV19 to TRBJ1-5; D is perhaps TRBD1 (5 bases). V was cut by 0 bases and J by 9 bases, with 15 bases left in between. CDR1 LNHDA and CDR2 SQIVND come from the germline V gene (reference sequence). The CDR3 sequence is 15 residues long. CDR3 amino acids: CASSIDRGGTRPQHF. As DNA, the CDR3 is TGTGCCAGTAGTATAGATCGGGGGGGAACCCGGCCCCAGCATTTT. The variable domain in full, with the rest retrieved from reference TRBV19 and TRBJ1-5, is DGGITQSPKYLFRKEGQNVTLSCEQNLNHDAMYWYRQDPGQGLRLIYYSQIVNDFQKGDIAEGYSVSREKKESFPLTVTSAQKNPTAFYLCASSIDRGGTRPQHFGDGTRLSIL.

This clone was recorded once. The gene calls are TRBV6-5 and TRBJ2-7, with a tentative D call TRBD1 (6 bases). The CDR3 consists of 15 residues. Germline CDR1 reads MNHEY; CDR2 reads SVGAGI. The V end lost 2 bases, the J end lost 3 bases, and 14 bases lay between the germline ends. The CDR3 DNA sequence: TGTGCCAGCAGTTACCATCGGGTACAGGGCTACGAGCAGTACTTC. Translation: CASSYHRVQGYEQYF.

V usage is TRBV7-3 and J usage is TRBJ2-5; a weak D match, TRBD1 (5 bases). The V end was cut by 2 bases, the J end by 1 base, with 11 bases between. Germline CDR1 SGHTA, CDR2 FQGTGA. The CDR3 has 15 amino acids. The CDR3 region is CASSLVSGPQETQYF. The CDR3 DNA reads TGTGCCAGCAGCTTAGTATCAGGGCCCCAAGAGACCCAGTACTTC.

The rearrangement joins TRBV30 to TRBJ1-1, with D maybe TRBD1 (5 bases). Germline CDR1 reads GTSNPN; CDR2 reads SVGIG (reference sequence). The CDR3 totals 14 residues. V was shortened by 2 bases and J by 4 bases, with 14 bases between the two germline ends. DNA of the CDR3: TGTGCCTGGAGTCGGGGCGGGAAGGGCACTGAAGCTTTCTTT. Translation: CAWSRGGKGTEAFF.

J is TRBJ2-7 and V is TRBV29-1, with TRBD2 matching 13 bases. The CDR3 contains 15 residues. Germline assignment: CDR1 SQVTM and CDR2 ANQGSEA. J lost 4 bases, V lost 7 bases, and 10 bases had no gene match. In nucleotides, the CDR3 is TGCAGCGCCGTGGGACCGGGACTAGCGGGATACGAGCAGTACTTC. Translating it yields CSAVGPGLAGYEQYF.